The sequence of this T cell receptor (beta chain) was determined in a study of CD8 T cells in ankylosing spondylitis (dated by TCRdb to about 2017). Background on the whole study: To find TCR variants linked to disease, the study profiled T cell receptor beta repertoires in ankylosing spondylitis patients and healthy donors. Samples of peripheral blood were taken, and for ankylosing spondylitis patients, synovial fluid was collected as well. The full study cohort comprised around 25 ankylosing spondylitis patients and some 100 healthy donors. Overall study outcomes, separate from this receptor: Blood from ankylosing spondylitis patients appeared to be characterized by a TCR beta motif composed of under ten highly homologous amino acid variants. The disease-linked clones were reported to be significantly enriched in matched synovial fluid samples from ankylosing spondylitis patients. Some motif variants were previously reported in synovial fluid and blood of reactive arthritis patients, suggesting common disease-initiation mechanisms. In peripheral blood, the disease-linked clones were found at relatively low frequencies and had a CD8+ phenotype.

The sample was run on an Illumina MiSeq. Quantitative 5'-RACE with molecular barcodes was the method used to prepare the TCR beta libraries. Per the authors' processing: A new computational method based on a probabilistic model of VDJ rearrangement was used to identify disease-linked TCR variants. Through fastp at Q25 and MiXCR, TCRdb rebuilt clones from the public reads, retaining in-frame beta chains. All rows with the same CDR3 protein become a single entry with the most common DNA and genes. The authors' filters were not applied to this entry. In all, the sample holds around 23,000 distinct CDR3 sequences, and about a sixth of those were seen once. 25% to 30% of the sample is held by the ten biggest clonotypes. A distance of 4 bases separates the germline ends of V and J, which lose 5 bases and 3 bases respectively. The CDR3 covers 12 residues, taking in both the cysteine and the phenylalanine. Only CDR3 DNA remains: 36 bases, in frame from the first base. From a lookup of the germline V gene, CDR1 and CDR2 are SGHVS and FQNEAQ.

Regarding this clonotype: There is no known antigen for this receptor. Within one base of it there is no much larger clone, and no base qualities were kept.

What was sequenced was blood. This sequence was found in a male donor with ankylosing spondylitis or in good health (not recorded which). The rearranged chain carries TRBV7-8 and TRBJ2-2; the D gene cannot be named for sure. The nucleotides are TGTGCCAGCAGCCGGTACACCGGGGAGCTGTTTTTT. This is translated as CASSRYTGELFF.